Following are 6 T cell receptor beta chains from one sample sequenced in a study of blood T cells in healthy people across ages. Combining a sample-barcoded 5' primer with a J-beta primer mix, a second PCR ran for about 7 to 12 cycles. Via MiXCR, TCRdb re-called the 5' RACE reads, giving one row per CDR3 protein. Of almost 300,000 distinct CDR3 sequences in the sample, 25% to 30% are singletons; the top ten hold 29%. Input material: blood. The receptors here all came from a woman between 70 and 85 years old in good health.

The CDR3 coding sequence is TGTGCCAGCAGCTTAGCGGGTCACAAAGAGACCCAGTACTTC. It translates to CASSLAGHKETQYF. J is TRBJ2-5 and V is TRBV7-2, with unresolved D. Germline values: CDR1 SGHTA, CDR2 FQGNSA. This CDR3 has 14 amino acids. The V and J ends lost 0 bases and 3 bases respectively, with 8 bases between them.

Of note for this clonotype: With a much larger clone just one base away, this may be a read error. The J gene is TRBJ2-3, the V gene TRBV9, with TRBD1 as a possible D gene (5 bases). Between the trimmed V and J ends, which lost 4 bases and 10 bases, there was a span of 13 bases. This CDR3 has 12 amino acids. The germline gives CDR1 SGDLS, CDR2 YYNGEE. The CDR3 is CASSLGADAQYF. CDR3 in DNA: TGTGCCAGCAGCCTAGGGGCGGATGCGCAGTATTTT.

Points on this clonotype: No conserved phenylalanine or tryptophan ends this CDR3, so it is likely a read error. The chain links TRBV3-1 to TRBJ1-2; 10 bases are shared with TRBD1. The germline V gene encodes CDR1 LGHDT and CDR2 YNNKEL (reference sequence). The CDR3 runs to 15 residues. The CDR3 region is CVSSQRPRTGGGYTL. The CDR3 DNA sequence: TGTGTCAGCAGCCAACGTCCAAGGACAGGGGGTGGCTACACCCTC.

The J gene is TRBJ2-4, the V gene TRBV28; maybe TRBD2 (5 bases). CDR3 length: 15 residues. With 4 bases removed from V and 1 base from J, the gap between germline ends came to 11 bases. Germline CDR1 and CDR2: MDHEN and SYDVKM. Here the CDR3 reads CASSYEGAAKNIQYF. DNA of the CDR3: TGTGCCAGCAGTTATGAGGGCGCGGCCAAAAACATTCAGTACTTC.

The chain couples TRBV5-6 to TRBJ1-4, with TRBD1 matching over 7 bases. The ends lost 5 bases at V and 1 base at J; junction bases unmatched: 5. The CDR3 contains 15 residues. Germline CDR1 SGHDT, CDR2 YYEEEE. The CDR3 nucleotides are TGTGCCAGCAGAACCCACAGGGGAACTAATGAAAAACTGTTTTTT. This codes for CASRTHRGTNEKLFF.

V usage is TRBV7-3 and J usage is TRBJ2-1; D remains ambiguous. Trimming took off 1 base at V and 7 bases at J, with 8 bases between the two ends. Germline CDR1 SGHTA, CDR2 FQGTGA. This CDR3 is 13 amino acids long. The CDR3 here is CASSLNFGNEQFF. DNA for the CDR3: TGTGCCAGCAGCTTAAATTTTGGGAATGAGCAGTTCTTC.